The rows below give T cell receptor beta chains drawn from one sample of a study of T cell changes during pregnancy in multiple sclerosis. The data were produced by immunoSEQ multiplex PCR, yet TCRdb's version contains in-frame clones alone and is incomplete. The data contain about 75,000 clones, 94% of them singletons. Sample: CD4+ T cells from peripheral blood mononuclear cells, taken after pregnancy. The receptors shown here come from a female donor with multiple sclerosis, enrolled in a pregnancy study. CDR3s include the opening cysteine and the closing phenylalanine or tryptophan. D genes are given only for firm matches. Rows may omit the clone size; those that give it use once, few, many or a size class.

>TRBJ1-3|NA|TRBV28|NA
TGTGCCAGCAGTTTACGGAGCGTACACACCATATATTTT
CASSLRSVHTIYF
>TRBJ2-7|NA|TRBV7-9|NA
TGTGCCAGCAGCGAGACTAGCTACGAGCAGTACTTC
CASSETSYEQYF
>TRBJ2-7|TRBD2|TRBV4-1|NA
TGCGCCAGCGAAGGACTAGCCCCTGATAAGGTCAACTACGAGCAGTACTTC
CASEGLAPDKVNYEQYF
>TRBJ2-7|NA|TRBV2|NA
TGTGCCAGCAGTGAAAACTTCCACGAGCAGTACTTC
CASSENFHEQYF
>TRBJ1-1|TRBD1|TRBV9|NA
TGTGCCAGCAGAGGTACAGGGGAGATGGCTGAAGCTTTCTTT
CASRGTGEMAEAFF
>TRBJ2-5|TRBD2|TRBV5-1|once
TGCGCCAGCAGCTCCGGACTAGCGGCTCAAGAGACCCAGTACTTC
CASSSGLAAQETQYF
>TRBJ2-1|NA|TRBV6-5|NA
TGTGCCAGCAGTTACGGAGTCTACAATGAGCAGTTCTTC
CASSYGVYNEQFF
>TRBJ1-2|NA|TRBV21-1|few
TGTGCCAGCAGCATCGCAGTCCTCTGCTATGGCTACACCTTC
CASSIAVLCYGYTF
>TRBJ2-1|TRBD2|TRBV9|NA
TGTGCCAGCAGCGTAGTTCCAGCGGGAGTATCCTACAATGAGCAGTTCTTC
CASSVVPAGVSYNEQFF
>TRBJ1-1|TRBD1|TRBV19|NA
TGTGCCAGTAGGAGACAGGGAAACACTGAAGCTTTCTTT
CASRRQGNTEAFF
>TRBJ2-2|TRBD2|TRBV7-2|NA
TGTGCCAGCAGCTTAGGGACTAGCGGGAGGGCCGGGACCGGGGAGCTGTTTTTT
CASSLGTSGRAGTGELFF
>TRBJ2-1|TRBD2|TRBV7-8|NA
TGTGCCAGCAGCTTATGGCGGGAGGGCCGGGATGAGCAGTTCTTC
CASSLWREGRDEQFF
>TRBJ1-2|NA|TRBV6-1|NA
TGTGCCAGCAGTGAAGTGGGCAGGGGCCGTGGCTACACCTTC
CASSEVGRGRGYTF
>TRBJ2-7|NA|TRBV28|NA
TGTGCCAGCAACGTTGGCGGAAAGAGCTCCTACGAGCAGTACTTC
CASNVGGKSSYEQYF
>TRBJ1-4|NA|TRBV6-1|once
TGTGCCAGCAGTGAAGTTCAGGGGGAAAAACTGTTTTTT
CASSEVQGEKLFF
>TRBJ2-3|NA|TRBV4-2|NA
TGTGCCAGCAGCCAACGAAGGGGGGATACGCAGTATTTT
CASSQRRGDTQYF
>TRBJ2-3|TRBD1|TRBV19|NA
TGTGCCAGTACGACCAGGGGGCTAGGACTAACCACAGATACGCAGTATTTT
CASTTRGLGLTTDTQYF
>TRBJ2-1|TRBD2|TRBV19|NA
TGTGCCAGTAGCCGGAGGGGACTAGCGGGAGGTATCTCCTACAATGAGCAGTTCTTC
CASSRRGLAGGISYNEQFF
>TRBJ2-7|TRBD1|TRBV5-4|NA
TGTGCCAGCAGCACTCGGGACAGCTTGGAGCAGTACTTC
CASSTRDSLEQYF
>TRBJ1-2|NA|TRBV28|NA
TGTGCCAGCAGACGGACAGTACCATTTTATGGCTACACCTTC
CASRRTVPFYGYTF